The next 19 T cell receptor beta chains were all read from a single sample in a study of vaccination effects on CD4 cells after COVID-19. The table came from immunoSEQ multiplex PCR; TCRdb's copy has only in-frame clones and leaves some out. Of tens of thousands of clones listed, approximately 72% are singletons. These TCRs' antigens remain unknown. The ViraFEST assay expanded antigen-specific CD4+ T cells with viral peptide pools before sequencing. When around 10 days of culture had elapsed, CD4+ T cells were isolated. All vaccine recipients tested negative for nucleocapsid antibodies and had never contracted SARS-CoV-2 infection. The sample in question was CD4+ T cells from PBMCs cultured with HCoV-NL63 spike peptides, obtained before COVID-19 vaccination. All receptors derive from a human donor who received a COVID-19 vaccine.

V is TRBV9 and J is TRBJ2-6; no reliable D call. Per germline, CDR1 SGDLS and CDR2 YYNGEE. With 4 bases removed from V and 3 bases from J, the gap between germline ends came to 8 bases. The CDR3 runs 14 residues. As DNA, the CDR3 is TGTGCCAGCAGCCCTACTAATGGGGCCAACGTCCTGACTTTC. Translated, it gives CASSPTNGANVLTF.

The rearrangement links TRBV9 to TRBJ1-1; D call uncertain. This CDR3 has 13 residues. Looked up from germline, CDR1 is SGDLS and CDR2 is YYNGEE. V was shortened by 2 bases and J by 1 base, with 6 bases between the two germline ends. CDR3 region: CASSVDKNTEAFF. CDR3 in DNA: TGTGCCAGCAGCGTCGACAAGAACACTGAAGCTTTCTTT.

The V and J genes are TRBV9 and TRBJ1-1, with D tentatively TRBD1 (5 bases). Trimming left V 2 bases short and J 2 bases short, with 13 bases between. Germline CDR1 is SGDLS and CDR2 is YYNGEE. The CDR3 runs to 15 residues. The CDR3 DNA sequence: TGTGCCAGCAGCGTGATGACAGCATCTAACACTGAAGCTTTCTTT. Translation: CASSVMTASNTEAFF. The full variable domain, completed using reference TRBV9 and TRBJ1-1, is DSGVTQTPKHLITATGQRVTLRCSPRSGDLSVYWYQQSLDQGLQFLIQYYNGEERAKGNILERFSAQQFPDLHSELNLSSLELGDSALYFCASSVMTASNTEAFFGQGTRLTVV.

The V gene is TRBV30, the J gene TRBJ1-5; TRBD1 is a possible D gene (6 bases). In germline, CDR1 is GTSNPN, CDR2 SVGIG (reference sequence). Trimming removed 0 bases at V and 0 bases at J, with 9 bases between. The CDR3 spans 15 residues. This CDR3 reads CAWSVRTASNQPQHF. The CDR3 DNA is TGTGCCTGGAGTGTTCGGACAGCTAGCAATCAGCCCCAGCATTTT. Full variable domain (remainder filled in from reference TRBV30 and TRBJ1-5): SQTIHQWPATLVQPVGSPLSLECTVEGTSNPNLYWYRQAAGRGLQLLFYSVGIGQISSEVPQNLSASRPQDRQFILSSKKLLLSDSGFYLCAWSVRTASNQPQHFGDGTRLSIL.

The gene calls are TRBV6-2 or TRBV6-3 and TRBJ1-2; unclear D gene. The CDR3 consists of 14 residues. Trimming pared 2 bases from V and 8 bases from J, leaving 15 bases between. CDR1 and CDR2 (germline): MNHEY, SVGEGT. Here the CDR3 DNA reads TGTGCCAGCAGTTACCTTGGGGAGCTGCGCGGCTACACCTTC. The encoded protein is CASSYLGELRGYTF.

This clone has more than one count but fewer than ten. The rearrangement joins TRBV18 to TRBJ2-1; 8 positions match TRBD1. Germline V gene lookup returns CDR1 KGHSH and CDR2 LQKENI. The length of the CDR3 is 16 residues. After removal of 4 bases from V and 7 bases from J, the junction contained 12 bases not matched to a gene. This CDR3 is CASSRPGTGGENEQFF. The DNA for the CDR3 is TGTGCCAGCTCACGACCCGGGACAGGAGGGGAGAATGAGCAGTTCTTC.

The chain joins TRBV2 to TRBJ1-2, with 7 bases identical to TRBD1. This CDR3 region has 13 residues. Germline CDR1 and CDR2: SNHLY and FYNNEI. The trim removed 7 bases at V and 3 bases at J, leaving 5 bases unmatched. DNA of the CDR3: TGTGCCAGCAACTCCGGGACAGACTATGGCTACACCTTC. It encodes CASNSGTDYGYTF.

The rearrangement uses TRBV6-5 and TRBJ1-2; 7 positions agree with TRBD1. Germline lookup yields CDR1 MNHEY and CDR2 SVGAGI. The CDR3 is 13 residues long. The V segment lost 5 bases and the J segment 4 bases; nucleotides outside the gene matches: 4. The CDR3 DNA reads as TGTGCCAGCAGTACCGGGACAGCCTATGGCTACACCTTC. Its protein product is CASSTGTAYGYTF.

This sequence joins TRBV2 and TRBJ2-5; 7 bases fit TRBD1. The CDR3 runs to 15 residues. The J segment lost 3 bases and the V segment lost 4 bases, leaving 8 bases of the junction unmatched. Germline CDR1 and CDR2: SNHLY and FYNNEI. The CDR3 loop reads CASSVTGQGEETQYF. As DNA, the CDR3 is TGTGCCAGCAGTGTAACGGGGCAGGGGGAAGAGACCCAGTACTTC.

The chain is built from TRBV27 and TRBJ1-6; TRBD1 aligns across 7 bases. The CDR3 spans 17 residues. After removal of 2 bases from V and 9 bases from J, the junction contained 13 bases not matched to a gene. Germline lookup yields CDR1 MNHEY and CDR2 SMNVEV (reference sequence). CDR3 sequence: CASSLRPRGQGGSPLHF. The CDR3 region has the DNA TGTGCCAGCAGTTTAAGGCCGAGGGGGCAGGGGGGTTCACCCCTCCACTTT.

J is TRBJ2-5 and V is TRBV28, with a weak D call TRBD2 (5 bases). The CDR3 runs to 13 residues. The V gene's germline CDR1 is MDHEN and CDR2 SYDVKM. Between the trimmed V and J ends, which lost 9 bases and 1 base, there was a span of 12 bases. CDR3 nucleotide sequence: TGTGCCAGATTCCCGGACTGCCAAGAGACCCAGTACTTC. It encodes CARFPDCQETQYF.

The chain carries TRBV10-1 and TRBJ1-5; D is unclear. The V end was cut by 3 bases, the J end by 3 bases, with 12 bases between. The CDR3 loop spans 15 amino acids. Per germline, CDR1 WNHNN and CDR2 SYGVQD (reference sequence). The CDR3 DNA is TGCGCCAGCAGTGAACATCCTCCCTACAATCAGCCCCAGCATTTT. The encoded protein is CASSEHPPYNQPQHF.

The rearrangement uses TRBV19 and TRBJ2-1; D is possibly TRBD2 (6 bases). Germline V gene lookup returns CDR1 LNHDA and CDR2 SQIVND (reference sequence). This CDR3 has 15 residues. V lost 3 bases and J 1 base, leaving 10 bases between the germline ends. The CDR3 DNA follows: TGTGCCAGTAGTATTGGAGGGATATCCTACAATGAGCAGTTCTTC. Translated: CASSIGGISYNEQFF.

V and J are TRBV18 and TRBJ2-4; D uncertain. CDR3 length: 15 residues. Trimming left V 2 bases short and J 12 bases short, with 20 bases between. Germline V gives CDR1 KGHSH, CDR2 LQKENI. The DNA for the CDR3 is TGTGCCAGCTCACCAAGTCTCGACGAAATAAGCGCTCAGTACTTC. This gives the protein CASSPSLDEISAQYF. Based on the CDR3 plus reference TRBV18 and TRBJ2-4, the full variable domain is NAGVMQNPRHLVRRRGQEARLRCSPMKGHSHVYWYRQLPEEGLKFMVYLQKENIIDESGMPKERFSAEFPKEGPSILRIQQVVRGDSAAYFCASSPSLDEISAQYFGAGTRLSVL.

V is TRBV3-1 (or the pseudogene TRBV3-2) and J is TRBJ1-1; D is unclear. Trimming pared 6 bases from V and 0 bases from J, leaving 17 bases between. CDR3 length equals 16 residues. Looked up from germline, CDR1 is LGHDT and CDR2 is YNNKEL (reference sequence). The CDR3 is CASREGFLSMNTEAFF. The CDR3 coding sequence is TGTGCCAGCAGGGAGGGTTTCCTCAGCATGAACACTGAAGCTTTCTTT.

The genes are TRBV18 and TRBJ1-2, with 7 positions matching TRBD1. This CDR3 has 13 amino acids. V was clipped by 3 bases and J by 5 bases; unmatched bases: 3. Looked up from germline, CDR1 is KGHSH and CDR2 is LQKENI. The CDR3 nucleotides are TGTGCCAGCTCACCCCCGACAGGGTATGGCTACACCTTC. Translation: CASSPPTGYGYTF.

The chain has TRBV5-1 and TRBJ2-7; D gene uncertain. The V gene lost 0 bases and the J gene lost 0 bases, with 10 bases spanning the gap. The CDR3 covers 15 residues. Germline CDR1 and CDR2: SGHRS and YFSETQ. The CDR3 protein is CASSLAAGNSYEQYV. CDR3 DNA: TGCGCCAGCAGCTTGGCCGCTGGGAACTCCTACGAGCAGTACGTC.

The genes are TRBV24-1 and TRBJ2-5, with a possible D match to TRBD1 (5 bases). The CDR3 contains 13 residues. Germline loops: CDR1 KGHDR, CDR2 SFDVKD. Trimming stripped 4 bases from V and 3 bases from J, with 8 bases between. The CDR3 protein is CATSDHRKETQYF. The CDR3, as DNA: TGTGCCACCAGTGACCACAGGAAAGAGACCCAGTACTTC.

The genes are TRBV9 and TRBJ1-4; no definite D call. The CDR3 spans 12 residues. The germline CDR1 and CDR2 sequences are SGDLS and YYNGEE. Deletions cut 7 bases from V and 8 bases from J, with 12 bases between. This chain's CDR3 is CASSKGNEKLFF. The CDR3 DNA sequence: TGTGCCAGCTCAAAGGGAAACGAAAAACTGTTTTTT. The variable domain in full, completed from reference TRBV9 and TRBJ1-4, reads DSGVTQTPKHLITATGQRVTLRCSPRSGDLSVYWYQQSLDQGLQFLIQYYNGEERAKGNILERFSAQQFPDLHSELNLSSLELGDSALYFCASSKGNEKLFFGSGTQLSVL.